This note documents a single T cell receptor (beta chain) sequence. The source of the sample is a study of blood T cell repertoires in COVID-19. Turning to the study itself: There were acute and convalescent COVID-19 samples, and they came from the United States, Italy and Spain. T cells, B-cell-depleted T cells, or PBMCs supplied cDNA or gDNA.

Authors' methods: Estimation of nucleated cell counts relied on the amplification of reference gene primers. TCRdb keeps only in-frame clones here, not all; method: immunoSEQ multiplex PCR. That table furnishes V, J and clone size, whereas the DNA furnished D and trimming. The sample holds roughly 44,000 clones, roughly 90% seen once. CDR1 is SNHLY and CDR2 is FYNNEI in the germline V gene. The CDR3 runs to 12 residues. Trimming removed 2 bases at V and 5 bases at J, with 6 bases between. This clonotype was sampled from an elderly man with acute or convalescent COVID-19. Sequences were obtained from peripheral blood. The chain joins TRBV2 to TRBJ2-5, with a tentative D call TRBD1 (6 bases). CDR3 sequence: CASSETGETQYF. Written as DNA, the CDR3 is TGTGCCAGCAGTGAAACAGGGGAGACCCAGTACTTC.